The entry that follows covers one TCR beta chain sequence. The data are from a study of control samples from healthy donors and cancer patients. This CDR3 region has 17 residues. The germline V gene has CDR1 ENHRY and CDR2 SYGVKD. V shed 8 bases, J shed 0 bases, and the junction held 11 bases outside the gene matches. Sequenced by immunoSEQ multiplex PCR; TCRdb stores in-frame clones only, minus some. The sample shows about 51,000 clones, about 80% of them seen only once. The TCR was taken from a man in his 70s in good health. Sequenced sample: blood. The rearrangement links TRBV10-3 to TRBJ2-1; 9 positions agree with TRBD2. This CDR3 reads CAIAGRIAGASYNEQFF. The CDR3 DNA is TGTGCCATCGCGGGAAGGATAGCGGGAGCCTCCTACAATGAGCAGTTCTTC.